This T cell receptor beta chain was retrieved from a study of breast tumors, draining lymph nodes, adjacent tissues (dated by TCRdb to between 2015 and 2016). Regarding the complete study: Breast cancer patients provided tumor, adjacent nontumor tissue and axillary lymph nodes, and the study compared the TCR beta repertoires across these three sources. In human breast cancer, the study set out to assess how tumor, surrounding tissue and draining lymph node repertoires relate to one another and whether T cells might be exchanged between them.

Sequencing used an Illumina HiSeq 2000. TCR beta chain libraries were generated through multiplex PCR amplification. The amplified TCR beta chain products were analyzed by high-throughput sequencing. TCRdb itself trimmed the public reads at Q25 with fastp, ran MiXCR and retained productive beta chains. Each record represents a unique CDR3 protein, reported with the most common genes and DNA among its rows. In this sample the table shows some 22,000 distinct CDR3 sequences, roughly 40% of which occur a single time. The ten largest clones represent roughly 25% of the sample. What the study reported, not specific to this receptor: The conclusion that tumor T cells originate in lymph nodes was presented as consistent with a hypothesis rather than as directly demonstrated. The data were considered consistent with most tumor T cells being derived from the lymph node and subsequently expanding within tumor tissue. Tumor T-cell repertoires showed less diversity than lymph node repertoires and more diversity than nontumor tissue repertoires, and tumor T-cell repertoires showed preferential V and J gene usage. Tumor and nontumor tissue repertoires were significantly more similar in luminal-like than in basal-like breast cancer.

CDR1 is given as SGDLS and CDR2 as YYNGEE, both from the germline V gene. Spanning cysteine to phenylalanine, the CDR3 consists of 12 amino acids. The DNA shown is the 36-base CDR3, in frame from base 1. V loses 0 bases at its end and J loses 10 bases; junction bases beyond the gene matches: 1. This clonotype was observed a handful of times. The antigen it binds to is not known. Base qualities are missing; no much larger clone stands one base away. The sequence was obtained from a female donor with breast cancer. Some clones in this sample may be carry-over from other donors' samples. Sequences were obtained from breast tumor tissue. This receptor chain uses TRBV9 and TRBJ1-2, with 9 middle bases fitting TRBD1. DNA sequence: TGTGCCAGCAGCGTAGGACAGGGGGACTACACCTTC. The translation is CASSVGQGDYTF.